This T cell receptor beta chain was profiled in a study of breast tumors, draining lymph nodes, adjacent tissues. Samples came from axillary lymph nodes draining the breast cancer. TCRdb reanalysed the multiplex PCR reads using MiXCR and keeps one entry per CDR3 protein. Of about 180,000 distinct CDR3 sequences detected, 25% to 40% appear once; the ten largest clones hold 3% to 4%. Concerning this clonotype: Its antigen is still unknown.

The CDR3 length is 15 residues. Germline loops: CDR1 KGHDR, CDR2 SFDVKD. V was pared by 9 bases and J by 1 base, with 9 bases of the junction left unmatched. Study-level findings and limits: Tumors had less TCR diversity than lymph nodes, more than nontumor tissue. Compared with basal-like, luminal-like tumors shared significantly more repertoire with nontumor tissue.

This TCR was sampled from a female donor with breast cancer. Some clones in this sample may be carry-over from other donors' samples. The chain employs TRBV24-1 and TRBJ2-3; TRBD2 agrees at 7 bases. Input material: axillary lymph node tissue. The CDR3 region has the DNA TGTGCCACCGGTGGGGCGGGAGTGGGCACAGATACGCAGTATTTT. As protein: CATGGAGVGTDTQYF.